This paragraph covers one T cell receptor (beta chain) sequence. These data are taken from a study of OX40 agonist ivuxolimab in advanced cancers. Clones were read by immunoSEQ multiplex PCR, and TCRdb kept only the in-frame ones, dropping some. The sample includes around 63,000 clones, about nine tenths seen only once; the top ten take approximately 0.99%. This receptor was taken from an adult with an advanced solid tumor such as melanoma, head and neck, liver or kidney cancer. The sample in question was CD4+ or CD8+ T cells sorted from blood, obtained in a trial of the OX40 agonist ivuxolimab.

The CDR3 nucleotides are TGCGCCAGCAGCTTGGCCGGCGGGGGGGCCGAGACCCAGTACTTC. This gives the protein CASSLAGGGAETQYF. This chain joins TRBV5-1 and TRBJ2-5, with 9 bases matching TRBD2. V dropped 0 bases and J dropped 5; count of bases not matched to a gene: 5. The CDR3 contains 15 residues. Germline loops: CDR1 SGHRS, CDR2 YFSETQ.